This is a list of T cell receptor beta chains from one sample in a study of T cells after yellow fever vaccination. TCRdb called the 5' RACE reads again in MiXCR, with one record for every CDR3 protein. The sample consists of fewer than 350,000 distinct CDR3 sequences, around 4% of them appearing once. The sample in question was PBMCs, obtained on the day of the yellow fever booster vaccination. All receptors derive from a man aged 18 to 35 who received the YFV17D yellow fever vaccine. Both conserved end residues are part of each CDR3.

v_gene	j_gene	CDR3aa
TRBV29-1	TRBJ2-1	CSVVGELDNEQFF
TRBV19	TRBJ2-3	CASSWAGGRDTQYF
TRBV14	TRBJ2-5	CASSQDIGGNRVGETQYF
TRBV10-2	TRBJ1-4	CASSDGTGGNEKLFF
TRBV5-4	TRBJ2-3	CASSLGRVEFTQYF
TRBV5-1	TRBJ2-3	CASSLGADTQYF
TRBV4-2	TRBJ1-2	CASSQDELGYTF
TRBV30	TRBJ2-5	CALGTSGGPRHF
TRBV5-5	TRBJ2-7	CASNPWDRGSEQYF
TRBV3-1	TRBJ2-4	CASSLKTVLAKNIQYF
TRBV7-9	TRBJ2-1	CASSLGTSGGKYNEQFF
TRBV20-1	TRBJ2-5	CSARGTRVAETQYF
TRBV7-2	TRBJ2-6	CASSLFGYSGANVLTF
TRBV4-3	TRBJ1-5	CASSQETGRGQPQHF
TRBV5-6	TRBJ1-1	CASRRTGESTEAFF
TRBV27	TRBJ2-7	CASSLSTGVRYEQYF
TRBV11-2	TRBJ1-1	CASSLSRGGFMNTEAFF
TRBV7-2	TRBJ2-3	CASSLGASADTQYF
TRBV5-1	TRBJ2-3	CASSLGRGITDTQYF
TRBV19	TRBJ2-6	CASSRQGAGGANVLTF
TRBV6-2/TRBV6-3	TRBJ2-1	CASSPDRGRGEQFF
TRBV4-3	TRBJ1-1	CASSQVWLMNTEAFF
TRBV7-9	TRBJ2-1	CASSSYGESSYNEQFF
TRBV4-1	TRBJ2-1	CASSYPRSAEQFF
TRBV7-9	TRBJ1-5	CASSLVGLGYSNQPQHF
TRBV12-3/TRBV12-4	TRBJ1-5	CASRGPPMRQGYSSNQPQHF
TRBV20-1	TRBJ2-5	CSALGREETQYF
TRBV20-1	TRBJ2-7	CSARPGGNEPVPIDEQYF